The source of this TCR beta chain is a study of vaccination and CD4 T cells after COVID-19. Study summary: Post-vaccination sampling time points for three convalescent patients were day 14 and days 161 to 241.

The sample's time point: late sampling 161 to 241 days after vaccination in a few convalescent patients. Patients returned positive PCR results between March and December 2020, earlier than US Alpha, Beta and Delta variants. In TCRdb, the PCR reads were re-called with MiXCR into one record per CDR3 protein. Of 30,000 to 40,000 distinct CDR3 sequences listed, more than 30% were seen once; the top ten hold 4.5% to 7%. Germline CDR1 reads LNHDA; CDR2 reads SQIVND (reference sequence). The CDR3 totals 16 residues. V dropped 6 bases and J dropped 2; count of bases not matched to a gene: 11. This chain links TRBV19 with TRBJ2-3, with TRBD2 matching 7 bases. This sample comprised CD4+ T cells from blood, obtained about 7 months after SARS-CoV-2 vaccination. This receptor was identified in a human donor who had recovered from COVID-19. CDR3: CASSGVLADNTDTQYF. The CDR3 coding sequence is TGTGCCAGTAGCGGCGTCCTAGCGGACAACACAGATACGCAGTATTTT.